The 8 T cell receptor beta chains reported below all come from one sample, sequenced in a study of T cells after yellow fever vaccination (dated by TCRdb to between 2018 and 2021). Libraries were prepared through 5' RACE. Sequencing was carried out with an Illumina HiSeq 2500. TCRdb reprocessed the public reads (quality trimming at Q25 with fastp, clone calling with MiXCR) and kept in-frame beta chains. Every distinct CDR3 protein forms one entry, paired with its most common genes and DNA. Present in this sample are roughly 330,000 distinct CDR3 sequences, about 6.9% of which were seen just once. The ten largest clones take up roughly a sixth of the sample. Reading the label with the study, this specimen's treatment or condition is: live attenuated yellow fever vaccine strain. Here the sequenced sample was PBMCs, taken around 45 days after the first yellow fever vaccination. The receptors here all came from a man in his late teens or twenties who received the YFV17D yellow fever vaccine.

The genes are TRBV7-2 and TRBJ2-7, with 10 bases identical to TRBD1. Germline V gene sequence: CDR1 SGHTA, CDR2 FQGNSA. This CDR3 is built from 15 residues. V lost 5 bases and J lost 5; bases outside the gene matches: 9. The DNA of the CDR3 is TGTGCCAGCAGCCCCGGGACAGGGGTATCCCACGAGCAGTACTTC. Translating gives CASSPGTGVSHEQYF.

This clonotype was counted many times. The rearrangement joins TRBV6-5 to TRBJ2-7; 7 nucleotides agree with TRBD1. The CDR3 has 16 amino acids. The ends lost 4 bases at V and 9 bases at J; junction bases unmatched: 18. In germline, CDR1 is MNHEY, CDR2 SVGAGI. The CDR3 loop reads CASSSPPGQRDTGQYF. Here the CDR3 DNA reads TGTGCCAGCAGTTCGCCTCCGGGACAGCGAGATACAGGGCAGTACTTC.

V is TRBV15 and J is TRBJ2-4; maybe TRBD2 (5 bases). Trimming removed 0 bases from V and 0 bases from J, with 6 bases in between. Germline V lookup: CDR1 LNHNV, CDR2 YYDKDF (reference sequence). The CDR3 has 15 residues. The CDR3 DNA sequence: TGTGCCACCAGCAGAGAGAGGGTAGCCAAAAACATTCAGTACTTC. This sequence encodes CATSRERVAKNIQYF.

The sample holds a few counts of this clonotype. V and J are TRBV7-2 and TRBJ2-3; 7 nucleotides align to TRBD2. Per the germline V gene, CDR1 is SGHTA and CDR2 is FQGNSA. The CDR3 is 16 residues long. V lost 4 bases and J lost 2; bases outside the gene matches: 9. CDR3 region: CASSSERGHFTDTQYF. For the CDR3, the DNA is TGTGCCAGCAGCTCGGAGCGGGGCCACTTCACAGATACGCAGTATTTT.

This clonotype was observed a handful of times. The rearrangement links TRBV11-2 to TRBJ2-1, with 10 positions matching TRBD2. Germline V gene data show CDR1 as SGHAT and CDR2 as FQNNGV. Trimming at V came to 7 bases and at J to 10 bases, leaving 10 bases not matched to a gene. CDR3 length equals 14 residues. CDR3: CASTSTSGRREQFF. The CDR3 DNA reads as TGTGCCAGCACCTCGACTAGCGGGCGGAGGGAGCAGTTCTTC.

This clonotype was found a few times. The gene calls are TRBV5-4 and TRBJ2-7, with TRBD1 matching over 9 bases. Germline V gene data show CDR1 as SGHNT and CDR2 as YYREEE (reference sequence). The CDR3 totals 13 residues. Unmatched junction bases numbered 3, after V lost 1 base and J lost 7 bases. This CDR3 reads CASSLIGTGEQYF. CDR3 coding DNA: TGTGCCAGCAGCTTGATCGGGACAGGGGAGCAGTACTTC.

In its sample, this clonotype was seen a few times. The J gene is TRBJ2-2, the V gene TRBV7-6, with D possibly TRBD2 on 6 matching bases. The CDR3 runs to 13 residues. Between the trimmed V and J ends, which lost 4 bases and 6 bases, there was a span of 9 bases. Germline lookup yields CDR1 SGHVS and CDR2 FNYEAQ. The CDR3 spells CASSYTGAGELFF. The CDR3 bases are TGTGCCAGCAGCTATACGGGAGCCGGGGAGCTGTTTTTT.

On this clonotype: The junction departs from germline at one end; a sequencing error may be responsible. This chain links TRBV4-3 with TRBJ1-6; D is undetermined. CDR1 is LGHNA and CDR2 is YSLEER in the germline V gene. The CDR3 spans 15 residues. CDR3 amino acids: CASSKEVQLNSPLHF. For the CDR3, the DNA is TGCGCCAGCAGCAAAGAGGTACAACTTAATTCACCCCTCCACTTT.